Each of the 2 T cell receptor beta chains below was sequenced from the same sample in a study of blood T cell repertoires in COVID-19. Generated by immunoSEQ multiplex PCR, the TCRdb table keeps only in-frame clones and is missing some. The table lists roughly 130,000 clones, around 83% of them singletons. The sample comprised PBMCs or T cells enriched from blood (not recorded which). These receptors all come from a man in his fifties who had recovered from COVID-19.

The rearrangement joins TRBV6-4 to TRBJ2-2; TRBD1 agrees at 8 bases. Germline CDR1 reads MRHNA; CDR2 reads SNTAGT. V shed 8 bases and J 1 base; nucleotides not matched to a gene: 3. The CDR3 has 14 residues. This chain's CDR3 is CASRQGWNTGELFF. In DNA form, the CDR3 reads TGTGCCAGCCGACAGGGGTGGAACACCGGGGAGCTGTTTTTT.

This chain joins TRBV27 and TRBJ1-1; 7 bases agree with TRBD1. V lost 2 bases and J lost 0; bases outside the gene matches: 6. Germline CDR1 and CDR2: MNHEY and SMNVEV (reference sequence). This CDR3 is built from 16 residues. The DNA of the CDR3 is TGTGCCAGCAGTTTAATTGGCGGGACAGTGAACACTGAAGCTTTCTTT. This gives the protein CASSLIGGTVNTEAFF.